Shown below are 6 T cell receptor beta chains from a single sample sequenced in a study of blood T cell repertoires in COVID-19. Some clones are missing from TCRdb's copy, which holds only in-frame ones; the method was immunoSEQ multiplex PCR. The table includes some 150,000 clones, roughly 85% detected once. Sequences were obtained from PBMCs or T cells enriched from blood (not recorded which). These receptors were collected from a man in his fifties who had recovered from COVID-19.

J is TRBJ1-4 and V is TRBV4-1; weak D call: TRBD1 (6 bases). V was trimmed by 1 base and J by 6 bases, leaving 12 bases between them. The CDR3 is 15 residues long. Germline V gene sequence: CDR1 MGHRA, CDR2 YSYEKL. CDR3 sequence reads: CASSQVVQGYEKLFF. The CDR3 DNA is TGCGCCAGCAGCCAAGTAGTTCAGGGGTATGAAAAACTGTTTTTT.

J is TRBJ1-2 and V is TRBV29-1; no definite D call. The CDR3 is made up of 9 amino acids. Germline V gene sequence: CDR1 SQVTM, CDR2 ANQGSEA. Between the trimmed V and J ends, which lost 6 bases and 8 bases, there was a span of 7 bases. CDR3 sequence reads: CSVEWGYTF. The DNA for the CDR3 is TGCAGCGTGGAGTGGGGCTACACCTTC. The full variable domain, rest sourced from reference TRBV29-1 and TRBJ1-2, is SAVISQKPSRDICQRGTSLTIQCQVDSQVTMMFWYRQQPGQSLTLIATANQGSEATYESGFVIDKFPISRPNLTFSTLTVSNMSPEDSSIYLCSVEWGYTFGSGTRLTVV.

The CDR3 DNA reads as TGCGCCAGCAGCCCCCCCGGGTCCTACAATGAGCAGTTCTTC. Its translation: CASSPPGSYNEQFF. J is TRBJ2-1 and V is TRBV5-1; unclear D gene. V was trimmed by 4 bases and J by 1 base, leaving 9 bases between them. CDR1 and CDR2 (germline): SGHRS, YFSETQ. This CDR3 comprises 14 residues.

Worth noting for this clone: The same CDR3 arises from other DNA sequences in this sample as well. This chain links TRBV7-9 with TRBJ1-1, with D possibly being TRBD1 (5 bases). V was trimmed by 2 bases and J by 5 bases, leaving 9 bases between them. Looked up from germline, CDR1 is SEHNR and CDR2 is FQNEAQ (reference sequence). There are 13 residues in the CDR3. The DNA for the CDR3 is TGTGCCAGCAGCTTAAGGGAGGGGACTGAAGCTTTCTTT. Protein product: CASSLREGTEAFF. The full variable domain, rest sourced from reference TRBV7-9 and TRBJ1-1, is DTGVSQNPRHKITKRGQNVTFRCDPISEHNRLYWYRQTLGQGPEFLTYFQNEAQLEKSRLLSDRFSAERPKGSFSTLEIQRTEQGDSAMYLCASSLREGTEAFFGQGTRLTVV.

The genes are TRBV5-1 and TRBJ1-1; D remains ambiguous. The CDR3 has 16 amino acids. V lost 1 base, J lost 1 base, and 14 bases lay in between. Germline assignment: CDR1 SGHRS and CDR2 YFSETQ. CDR3 amino acids: CASSLLPTTQNTEAFF. The CDR3 DNA follows: TGCGCCAGCAGCTTGTTGCCCACGACACAGAACACTGAAGCTTTCTTT.

This clone was observed a handful of times. The gene calls are TRBV7-6 and TRBJ1-2; 8 bases fit TRBD1. The germline V gene encodes CDR1 SGHVS and CDR2 FNYEAQ. The CDR3 extends over 14 amino acids. Trimming at V came to 0 bases and at J to 6 bases, leaving 3 bases not matched to a gene. The CDR3 is CASSLAQGADGYTF. In nucleotides, the CDR3 is TGTGCCAGCAGCTTAGCCCAGGGGGCGGATGGCTACACCTTC.